This TCR beta chain was identified during a study of blood T cells in healthy people across ages. Study results and caveats: Diversity of TCR beta per million T cells declined in a roughly linear way with age.

A second roughly 6 to 12 cycle PCR used barcoded and J-beta primers. Each single sample gave us at least 3 million CDR3-containing paired-end reads. TCRdb reprocessed the 5' RACE reads via MiXCR and lists one record per CDR3 protein. The repertoire holds some 930,000 distinct CDR3 sequences, almost 30% seen once, with roughly 10% in the top ten. Looked up from germline, CDR1 is MDHEN and CDR2 is SYDVKM. Trimming left V 4 bases short and J 6 bases short, with 7 bases between. CDR3 size: 12 residues. Notes on this clonotype: Its specificity is unknown.

Separately, the same data were catalogued under a study of T cells of mothers and their children.

This receptor was obtained from a woman aged 40-49 years in good health. Material for sequencing was blood. This chain links TRBV28 with TRBJ1-5; maybe TRBD1 (6 bases). Here the CDR3 reads CASSWGLQPQHF. DNA for the CDR3: TGTGCCAGCAGTTGGGGGCTTCAGCCCCAGCATTTT.